These 8 T cell receptor beta chains originate from one sample sequenced in a study of shared clonotypes between healthy human individuals. The protocol was immunoSEQ multiplex PCR, while the TCRdb copy is restricted to in-frame clones and leaves out a portion. The sample has about 380,000 clones; around 96% are singletons. The sequenced sample consisted of memory CD8+ T cells sorted from blood. Subset reported: CD45RO+ cells pooled with CCR7-negative TemRA cells. These receptors came from a man in his thirties or forties in good health.

The chain employs TRBV28 and TRBJ1-5; D unresolved. V lost 1 base and J lost 2, with 9 bases in between. Germline values: CDR1 MDHEN, CDR2 SYDVKM. This CDR3 is built from 15 residues. The CDR3 reads CASSLSWVGNQPQHF. The DNA of the CDR3 is TGTGCCAGCAGTTTATCGTGGGTAGGCAATCAGCCCCAGCATTTT.

CDR3 DNA sequence: TGTGCCAGCAGCTTAGGGGTTCGGAGCACAGATACGCAGTATTTT. It yields the protein CASSLGVRSTDTQYF. V is TRBV11-2 and J is TRBJ2-3; D uncertain. Trimming removed 1 base from V and 0 bases from J, with 8 bases in between. Germline V CDR1 and CDR2: SGHAT, FQNNGV. The CDR3 spans 15 residues.

This clone came up a few times. This rearrangement joins TRBV7-9 to TRBJ1-1; D gene uncertain. The germline CDR1 and CDR2 sequences are SEHNR and FQNEAQ (reference sequence). The ends were cut back, 6 bases at V and 1 base at J, with 12 bases in the middle. The CDR3 sequence is 14 residues long. Here the CDR3 reads CASRTDEGNTEAFF. CDR3 coding DNA: TGTGCCAGCAGGACGGACGAGGGGAACACTGAAGCTTTCTTT.

The gene calls are TRBV2 and TRBJ1-5; 9 bases fit TRBD1. V dropped 6 bases and J dropped 8; count of bases not matched to a gene: 11. This CDR3 is built from 15 residues. Per germline, CDR1 SNHLY and CDR2 FYNNEI. The CDR3 nucleotides read TGTGCCAGCAGGGCCCCGGGGGACAGGGAGGAGCCCCAGCATTTT. This encodes CASRAPGDREEPQHF.

The V call is TRBV5-4, the J call TRBJ2-2, with 7 bases that match TRBD2. The CDR3 spans 14 residues. J gave up 7 bases and V 2 bases, and 5 bases lay outside the gene matches. CDR1 and CDR2 (germline): SGHNT, YYREEE (reference sequence). The CDR3: CASSFGREGGELFF. In DNA, the CDR3 is TGTGCCAGCAGCTTCGGCAGGGAGGGCGGGGAGCTGTTTTTT.

In nucleotides, the CDR3 is TGTGCCAGCAGTTTTCAGGACAGATTCTACGAGCAGTACTTC. It encodes CASSFQDRFYEQYF. The rearrangement links TRBV5-4 to TRBJ2-7; weak D call: TRBD1 (6 bases). CDR1 and CDR2 (germline): SGHNT, YYREEE (reference sequence). The CDR3 has 14 residues. Trimming removed 5 bases from V and 3 bases from J, with 15 bases in between.

The V call is TRBV19, the J call TRBJ2-1, with TRBD1 matching 8 bases. Germline CDR1 is LNHDA and CDR2 is SQIVND (reference sequence). Trimming at V came to 5 bases and at J to 6 bases, leaving 6 bases not matched to a gene. The CDR3 is 14 amino acids. The CDR3 coding sequence is TGTGCCAGTAGTGCGGACAGGGCGCGCAATGAGCAGTTCTTC. This translates into CASSADRARNEQFF.

This rearrangement joins TRBV27 to TRBJ1-2, with a possible D match to TRBD1 (6 bases). The CDR3 contains 15 residues. Germline V gene lookup returns CDR1 MNHEY and CDR2 SMNVEV (reference sequence). The ends were cut back, 6 bases at V and 4 bases at J, with 18 bases in the middle. The CDR3 loop is CASSPLDSPLYGYTF. The CDR3 region has the DNA TGTGCCAGCAGCCCCTTGGACAGTCCTCTCTATGGCTACACCTTC.